The clone carrying this TCR beta chain has at least ten counts. This entry is derived from a study of kidney transplant recipient with SARS-CoV-2 infection. TCRdb reanalysed the reads using MiXCR and keeps one entry per CDR3 protein. The data show 200,000 to 300,000 distinct CDR3 sequences, under 35% seen once. This CDR3 comprises 13 residues. J was trimmed by 6 bases and V by 3 bases; bases with no gene match: 5. Germline CDR1 reads KGHSH; CDR2 reads LQKENI. V usage is TRBV18 and J usage is TRBJ2-7, with 7 bases lining up with TRBD1. The source material was a blood sample, sampled at baseline and between days 110 and 120 from a kidney transplant recipient. The TCR sequence derives from a male patient in his thirties who had COVID-19 and was a kidney transplant recipient. Among the T cells, some may be from the graft donor. As DNA, the CDR3 is TGTGCCAGCTCACCCGGGACAGTCCTCGAGCAGTACGTC. Amino acid sequence: CASSPGTVLEQYV.